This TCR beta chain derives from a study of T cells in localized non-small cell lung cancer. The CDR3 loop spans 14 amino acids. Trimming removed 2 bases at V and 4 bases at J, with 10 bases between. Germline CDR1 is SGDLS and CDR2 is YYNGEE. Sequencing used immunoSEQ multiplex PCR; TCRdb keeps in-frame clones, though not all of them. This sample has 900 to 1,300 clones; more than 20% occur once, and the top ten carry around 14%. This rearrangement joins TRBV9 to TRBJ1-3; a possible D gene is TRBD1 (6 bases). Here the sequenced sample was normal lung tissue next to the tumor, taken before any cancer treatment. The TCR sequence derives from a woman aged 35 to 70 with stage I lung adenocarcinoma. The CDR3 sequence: CASSVQGSGNTIYF. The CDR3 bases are TGTGCCAGCAGCGTTCAGGGGAGCGGAAACACCATATATTTT.